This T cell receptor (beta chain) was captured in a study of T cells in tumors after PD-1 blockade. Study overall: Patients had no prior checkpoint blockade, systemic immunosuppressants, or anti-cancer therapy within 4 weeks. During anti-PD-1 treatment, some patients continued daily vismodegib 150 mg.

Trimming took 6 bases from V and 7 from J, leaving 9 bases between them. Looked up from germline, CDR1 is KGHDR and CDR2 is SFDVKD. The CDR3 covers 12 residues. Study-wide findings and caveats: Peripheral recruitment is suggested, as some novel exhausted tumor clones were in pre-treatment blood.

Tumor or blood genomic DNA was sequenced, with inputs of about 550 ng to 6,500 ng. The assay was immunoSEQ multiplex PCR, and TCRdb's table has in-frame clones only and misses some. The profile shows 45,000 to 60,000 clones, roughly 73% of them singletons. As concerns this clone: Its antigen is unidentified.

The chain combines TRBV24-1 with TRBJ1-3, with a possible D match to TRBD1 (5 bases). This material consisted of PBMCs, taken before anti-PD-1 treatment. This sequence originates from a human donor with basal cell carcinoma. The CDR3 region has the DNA TGTGCCACCAGTTCGCCAGGGAACACCATATATTTT. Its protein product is CATSSPGNTIYF.